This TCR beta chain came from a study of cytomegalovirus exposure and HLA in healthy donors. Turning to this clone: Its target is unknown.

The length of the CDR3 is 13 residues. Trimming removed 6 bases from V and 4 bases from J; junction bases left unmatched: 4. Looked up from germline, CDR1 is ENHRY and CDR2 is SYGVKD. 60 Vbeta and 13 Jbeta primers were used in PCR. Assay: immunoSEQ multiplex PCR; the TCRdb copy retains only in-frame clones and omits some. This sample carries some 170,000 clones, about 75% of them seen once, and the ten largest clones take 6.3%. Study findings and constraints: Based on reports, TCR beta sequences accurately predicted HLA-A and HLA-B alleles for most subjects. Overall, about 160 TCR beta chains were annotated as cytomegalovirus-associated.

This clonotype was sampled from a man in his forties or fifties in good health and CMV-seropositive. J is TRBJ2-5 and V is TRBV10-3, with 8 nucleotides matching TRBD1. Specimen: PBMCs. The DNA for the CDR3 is TGTGCCATCAGGGACAGGGACGCAGAGACCCAGTACTTC. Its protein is CAIRDRDAETQYF.